This T cell receptor beta chain stems from a study of OX40 agonist ivuxolimab in advanced cancers. The wider study: Treatment of patients was with ivuxolimab, an agonistic anti-OX40 (CD134) antibody. Head and neck, renal cell, melanoma or hepatocellular carcinoma were the cancers that dose-escalation patients had.

Turning to this clone: Antigen unknown.

Regarding the study as a whole: On average, a greater number of expanded clones characterised CD8+ T cells relative to CD4+.

Germline CDR1 is MNHEY and CDR2 is SMNVEV (reference sequence). This CDR3 has 15 residues. V lost 5 bases, J lost 9 bases, and 10 bases stayed unmatched. The repertoire was sequenced with immunoSEQ multiplex PCR; TCRdb's copy has only in-frame clones and lacks some. The sample has around 140,000 clones; just over 90% are singletons. This TCR came from an adult with an advanced solid tumor such as melanoma, head and neck, liver or kidney cancer. This specimen was CD4+ or CD8+ T cells sorted from blood, taken in a trial of the OX40 agonist ivuxolimab. This chain uses TRBV27 with TRBJ1-5, with 10 bases matching TRBD1. The CDR3 nucleotides are TGTGCCAGCAGTCCCCACGGGACAGGGGTTCGGCCCCAGCATTTT. This sequence encodes CASSPHGTGVRPQHF.